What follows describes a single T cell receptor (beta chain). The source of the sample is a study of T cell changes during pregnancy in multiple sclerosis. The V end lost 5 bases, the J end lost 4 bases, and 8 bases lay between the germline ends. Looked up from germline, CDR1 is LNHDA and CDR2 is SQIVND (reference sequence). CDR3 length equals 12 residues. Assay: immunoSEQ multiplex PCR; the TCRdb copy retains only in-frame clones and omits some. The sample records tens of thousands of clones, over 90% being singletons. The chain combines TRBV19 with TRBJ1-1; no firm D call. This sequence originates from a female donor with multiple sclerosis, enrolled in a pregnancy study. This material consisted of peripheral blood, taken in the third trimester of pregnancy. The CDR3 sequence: CASSWGGTEAFF. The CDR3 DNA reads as TGTGCCAGTAGTTGGGGAGGCACTGAAGCTTTCTTT. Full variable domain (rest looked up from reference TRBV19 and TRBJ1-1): DGGITQSPKYLFRKEGQNVTLSCEQNLNHDAMYWYRQDPGQGLRLIYYSQIVNDFQKGDIAEGYSVSREKKESFPLTVTSAQKNPTAFYLCASSWGGTEAFFGQGTRLTVV.